Below, 25 T cell receptor beta chains from the same sample are listed, as sequenced in a study of cytomegalovirus exposure and HLA in healthy donors. The PCR had 60 Vbeta and 13 Jbeta primers. Method: immunoSEQ multiplex PCR; TCRdb's copy keeps in-frame clones and lacks some. The data contain around 37,000 clones, 70% to 85% of them singletons. The material sequenced was PBMCs. The receptors originated from a man aged 25-40 years in good health and CMV-seronegative.

CDR3 in DNA: TGTGCCAGCAGCCCCGGGACAGGGGACTACGAGCAGTACTTC. Translating it yields CASSPGTGDYEQYF. This chain connects TRBV21-1 to TRBJ2-7; TRBD1, the D gene given by the table, was not confirmed from the DNA. TRBV21-1 corresponds to a pseudogene. This CDR3 contains 14 residues.

The chain uses TRBV14 and TRBJ1-2, with 8 bases identical to TRBD1. Germline lookup yields CDR1 SGHDN and CDR2 FVKESK. V trimming: 6 bases; J trimming: 1 base; junction bases outside the gene matches: 7. The CDR3 is made up of 15 amino acids. This CDR3 is CASSLTGANNYGYTF. The CDR3 DNA follows: TGTGCCAGCAGTTTGACAGGGGCGAATAACTATGGCTACACCTTC.

This rearrangement joins TRBV5-8 to TRBJ2-4; TRBD2 is a possible D gene (6 bases). V lost 0 bases to trimming and J lost 6 bases, with 10 bases between them. The CDR3 runs 14 residues. CDR1 SGHTS and CDR2 YDEGEE come from the germline V gene. CDR3 in DNA: TGTGCCAGCAGCTTGGGATATAGCGGAAACATTCAGTACTTC. Translated, it gives CASSLGYSGNIQYF. Filled out from reference TRBV5-8 and TRBJ2-4, the complete variable domain reads EAGVTQSPTHLIKTRGQQATLRCSPISGHTSVYWYQQALGLGLQFLLWYDEGEERNRGNFPPRFSGRQFPNYSSELNVNALELEDSALYLCASSLGYSGNIQYFGAGTRLSVL.

This clone was detected once. The genes are TRBV5-1 and TRBJ2-1; TRBD2 might be the D (6 bases). The CDR3 runs 15 residues. Germline V gene data show CDR1 as SGHRS and CDR2 as YFSETQ. With 5 bases removed from V and 3 bases from J, the gap between germline ends came to 15 bases. CDR3 bases: TGCGCCAGCAGATTAGGAGGGTTTGGCTACAATGAGCAGTTCTTC. This translates into CASRLGGFGYNEQFF.

This chain links TRBV7-2 with TRBJ1-2; D is ambiguous. The CDR3 contains 16 residues. Trimming took 0 bases from V and 7 from J, leaving 18 bases between them. Germline V gene lookup returns CDR1 SGHTA and CDR2 FQGNSA. The CDR3 is CASSLALGSTVGGYTF. The CDR3 DNA follows: TGTGCCAGCAGCTTAGCGTTGGGCAGCACTGTCGGTGGCTACACCTTC.

The V gene is TRBV18, the J gene TRBJ2-3, with a tentative D call TRBD1 (6 bases). Trimming stripped 6 bases from V and 2 bases from J, with 24 bases between. Germline-derived CDR1 and CDR2 are KGHSH and LQKENI. This CDR3 is 18 amino acids long. DNA of the CDR3: TGTGCCAGCTCGCAGGGGACAAGGAAAAGGGGAGCCACAGATACGCAGTATTTT. Amino acid sequence: CASSQGTRKRGATDTQYF.

V usage is TRBV2 and J usage is TRBJ2-4; D not resolved. V lost 6 bases and J 1 base, leaving 19 bases between the germline ends. CDR1 and CDR2 (germline): SNHLY, FYNNEI. This CDR3 has 17 amino acids. The DNA for the CDR3 is TGTGCCAGCAGAGAAACCTTCCTTCCTACGGCCAAAAACATTCAGTACTTC. Translating it yields CASRETFLPTAKNIQYF.

The genes are TRBV28 and TRBJ2-7; the D is unclear. V was cut by 6 bases and J by 6 bases, with 18 bases left in between. The CDR3 has 14 residues. Germline V lookup: CDR1 MDHEN, CDR2 SYDVKM. CDR3 bases: TGTGCCAGCAGCCCCCGGGTGGAACTGAGCGAGCAGTACTTC. Translation: CASSPRVELSEQYF.

This sequence joins TRBV27 and TRBJ1-5; TRBD1 aligns across 7 bases. The V segment lost 6 bases and the J segment 6 bases; nucleotides outside the gene matches: 8. Germline assignment: CDR1 MNHEY and CDR2 SMNVEV (reference sequence). The CDR3 has 14 amino acids. For the CDR3, the DNA is TGTGCCAGCAGCGCTACAGGGGTTAGTCAGCCCCAGCATTTT. Amino acid sequence: CASSATGVSQPQHF.

This chain uses TRBV6-1 with TRBJ2-1, with D perhaps matching TRBD1 (5 bases). V dropped 1 base and J dropped 7 bases, with 11 bases sitting between them. The CDR3 contains 14 residues. Germline-derived CDR1 and CDR2 are MNHNS and SASEGT. CDR3 residues: CASSEGQGMNEQFF. The CDR3 region has the DNA TGTGCCAGCAGTGAAGGGCAGGGTATGAATGAGCAGTTCTTC.

CDR3 in amino acids: CASSQLPEAAKNIQYF. The CDR3 DNA sequence: TGCGCCAGCAGCCAGCTCCCCGAGGCAGCCAAAAACATTCAGTACTTC. The chain recombines TRBV4-1 with TRBJ2-4; no clear D. V lost 3 bases and J 0 bases, leaving 12 bases between the germline ends. This CDR3 has 16 amino acids. The germline gives CDR1 MGHRA, CDR2 YSYEKL.

The chain is built from TRBV7-2 and TRBJ2-3; 8 bases agree with TRBD2. V dropped 5 bases and J dropped 0; count of bases not matched to a gene: 7. This CDR3 spans 16 amino acids. Per the germline V gene, CDR1 is SGHTA and CDR2 is FQGNSA. CDR3 sequence: CASSPLAGFSTDTQYF. In nucleotides, the CDR3 is TGTGCCAGCAGCCCCTTAGCGGGATTTAGCACAGATACGCAGTATTTT.

The CDR3 region is CASSVWGGPTGELFF. DNA for the CDR3: TGTGCCAGCAGCGTGTGGGGGGGCCCCACCGGGGAGCTGTTTTTT. This rearrangement joins TRBV5-6 to TRBJ2-2; possible D gene TRBD2, 7 bases. This CDR3 spans 15 amino acids. The ends were cut back, 4 bases at V and 4 bases at J, with 14 bases in the middle. CDR1 is SGHDT, CDR2 YYEEEE, per germline.

The chain employs TRBV7-6 and TRBJ2-1, with TRBD2 identical over 10 bases. Germline CDR1 reads SGHVS; CDR2 reads FNYEAQ. V lost 5 bases, J lost 0 bases, and 1 base stayed unmatched. This CDR3 is built from 15 residues. CDR3 DNA sequence: TGTGCCAGCAGCACTAGCGGGAACTCCTACAATGAGCAGTTCTTC. Translated, it gives CASSTSGNSYNEQFF. Together with reference TRBV7-6 and TRBJ2-1, the CDR3 gives the full variable domain: GAGVSQSPRYKVTKRGQDVALRCDPISGHVSLYWYRQALGQGPEFLTYFNYEAQQDKSGLPNDRFSAERPEGSISTLTIQRTEQRDSAMYRCASSTSGNSYNEQFFGPGTRLTVL.

Comment on this clone: One junction end disagrees with the germline gene, perhaps due to a read error. The genes are TRBV7-9 and TRBJ2-7; D not resolved. This CDR3 is 12 amino acids long. Germline V gene sequence: CDR1 SEHNR, CDR2 FQNEAQ (reference sequence). DNA for the CDR3: TGTTCCAGCAATGGCGGCACCTACGAGCAGTACTTC. Its translation: CSSNGGTYEQYF. Full variable domain (remainder filled in from reference TRBV7-9 and TRBJ2-7): DTGVSQNPRHKITKRGQNVTFRCDPISEHNRLYWYRQTLGQGPEFLTYFQNEAQLEKSRLLSDRFSAERPKGSFSTLEIQRTEQGDSAMYLCSSNGGTYEQYFGPGTRLTVT.

J is TRBJ1-1 and V is TRBV7-2, with 8 bases fitting TRBD1. Germline V gene data show CDR1 as SGHTA and CDR2 as FQGNSA. The CDR3 runs to 15 residues. V was pared by 5 bases and J by 4 bases, with 9 bases of the junction left unmatched. This CDR3 is CASSLDRAVVTEAFF. The CDR3 bases are TGTGCCAGCAGCCTGGACAGGGCGGTTGTCACTGAAGCTTTCTTT.

This clone has a handful of counts. The chain's CDR3 is CASNVGAGGNEQFF. In nucleotides, the CDR3 is TGTGCCAGTAATGTCGGGGCGGGGGGCAATGAGCAGTTCTTC. The chain recombines TRBV19 with TRBJ2-1, with TRBD2 identical over 8 bases. Germline assignment: CDR1 LNHDA and CDR2 SQIVND (reference sequence). Trimming removed 7 bases from V and 6 bases from J; junction bases left unmatched: 8. The CDR3 is 14 residues long.

The rearrangement joins TRBV5-1 to TRBJ2-1; a possible D gene is TRBD1 (5 bases). Trimming left V 0 bases short and J 4 bases short, with 11 bases between. The germline gives CDR1 SGHRS, CDR2 YFSETQ. The CDR3 loop spans 15 amino acids. The CDR3 DNA reads as TGCGCCAGCAGCTTGGGGGGCAGAACTTACAATGAGCAGTTCTTC. This gives the protein CASSLGGRTYNEQFF. Supplemented by reference TRBV5-1 and TRBJ2-1, the full variable domain reads KAGVTQTPRYLIKTRGQQVTLSCSPISGHRSVSWYQQTPGQGLQFLFEYFSETQRNKGNFPGRFSGRQFSNSRSEMNVSTLELGDSALYLCASSLGGRTYNEQFFGPGTRLTVL.

This sequence joins TRBV9 and TRBJ1-1, with a possible D match to TRBD1 (6 bases). Germline loops: CDR1 SGDLS, CDR2 YYNGEE. The CDR3 spans 14 residues. The ends were cut back, 4 bases at V and 1 base at J, with 11 bases in the middle. CDR3 sequence: CASSPWTENTEAFF. The DNA for the CDR3 is TGTGCCAGCAGCCCCTGGACAGAGAACACTGAAGCTTTCTTT.

This sequence joins TRBV28 and TRBJ2-3; D unresolved. V dropped 6 bases and J dropped 8 bases, with 15 bases sitting between them. The CDR3 loop spans 13 amino acids. From germline, CDR1 is MDHEN and CDR2 SYDVKM. CDR3 coding DNA: TGTGCCAGCAGCCCCCCCGAGCTTGGTACGCAGTATTTT. It codes for CASSPPELGTQYF.

This clone appeared a single time. CDR3 DNA: TGTGCCAGCAGCACATCAGGCCCCTCTGGAAACACCATATATTTT. This sequence encodes CASSTSGPSGNTIYF. This chain joins TRBV7-6 and TRBJ1-3; the D is unclear. Trimming left V 5 bases short and J 0 bases short, with 11 bases between. This CDR3 contains 15 residues. CDR1 is SGHVS, CDR2 FNYEAQ, per germline.

The chain is built from TRBV30 and TRBJ1-1; D uncertain. The CDR3 loop spans 13 amino acids. The germline CDR1 and CDR2 sequences are GTSNPN and SVGIG (reference sequence). Trimming stripped 0 bases from V and 1 base from J, with 6 bases between. The DNA of the CDR3 is TGTGCCTGGAGTGTACTTGGGAACACTGAAGCTTTCTTT. Its translation is CAWSVLGNTEAFF.

The sample holds a few counts of this clone. The chain recombines TRBV27 with TRBJ1-3, with 9 bases identical to TRBD1. The CDR3 has 14 amino acids. J lost 3 bases, V lost 4 bases, and 1 base had no gene match. Germline CDR1 is MNHEY and CDR2 is SMNVEV (reference sequence). CDR3 DNA sequence: TGTGCCAGCAGTTCGGGACAGGGTGGAAACACCATATATTTT. It yields the protein CASSSGQGGNTIYF.

The chain couples TRBV25-1 to TRBJ2-3, with a weak D call TRBD1 (7 bases). The CDR3 has 15 residues. CDR1 is MGHDK and CDR2 is SYGVNS in the germline V gene. The V gene lost 7 bases and the J gene lost 1 base, with 15 bases spanning the gap. CDR3 amino acids: CASNRGGGRTDTQYF. Written as DNA, the CDR3 is TGTGCCAGCAATCGCGGAGGGGGCCGCACAGATACGCAGTATTTT. Using reference TRBV25-1 and TRBJ2-3 for the parts outside the CDR3, the full variable domain is EADIYQTPRYLVIGTGKKITLECSQTMGHDKMYWYQQDPGMELHLIHYSYGVNSTEKGDLSSESTVSRIRTEHFPLTLESARPSHTSQYLCASNRGGGRTDTQYFGPGTRLTVL.

The chain couples TRBV5-4 to TRBJ2-3, with 8 bases fitting TRBD2. This CDR3 has 17 amino acids. Germline CDR1 and CDR2: SGHNT and YYREEE (reference sequence). J gave up 0 bases and V 4 bases, and 10 bases lay outside the gene matches. CDR3 DNA: TGTGCCAGCAGCCAAGGTGCGGGGGGCCTTAGCACAGATACGCAGTATTTT. Protein sequence: CASSQGAGGLSTDTQYF.